The 20 T cell receptor beta chains listed next were all sequenced from one sample in a study of blood T cell repertoires in COVID-19. Measured with immunoSEQ multiplex PCR; TCRdb has only the in-frame clones, and not every one. This table holds hundreds of thousands of clones, around nine tenths found once. Source material: peripheral blood. The receptors here all came from a man aged 18 to 29 with COVID-19, enrolled during active disease.

To note about this clone: Distinct nucleotide sequences in the sample also encode this CDR3. The CDR3: CASSQGGYEQYF. DNA for the CDR3: TGTGCCAGCAGCCAAGGCGGCTACGAGCAGTACTTC. The chain has TRBV3-1 (or the pseudogene TRBV3-2) and TRBJ2-7, with unresolved D. Germline lookup yields CDR1 LGHDT and CDR2 YNNKEL (reference sequence). CDR3 length: 12 residues. Trimming removed 1 base at V and 3 bases at J, with 4 bases between.

The rearrangement links TRBV5-5 to TRBJ2-4, with 7 bases identical to TRBD2. In germline, CDR1 is SGHKS, CDR2 YYEKEE (reference sequence). V trimming: 0 bases; J trimming: 5 bases; junction bases outside the gene matches: 8. This CDR3 is 16 amino acids long. The CDR3 here is CASSLAVGAGENIQYF. CDR3 nucleotide sequence: TGTGCCAGCAGCTTGGCCGTGGGCGCGGGGGAAAACATTCAGTACTTC. Filled out from reference TRBV5-5 and TRBJ2-4, the complete variable domain reads DAGVTQSPTHLIKTRGQQVTLRCSPISGHKSVSWYQQVLGQGPQFIFQYYEKEERGRGNFPDRFSARQFPNYSSELNVNALLLGDSALYLCASSLAVGAGENIQYFGAGTRLSVL.

V is TRBV24-1 and J is TRBJ2-3, with D possibly matching TRBD2 (5 bases). This CDR3 is built from 13 residues. The V end lost 10 bases, the J end lost 4 bases, and 14 bases lay between the germline ends. Germline V gene data show CDR1 as KGHDR and CDR2 as SFDVKD. The CDR3 loop reads CATGAEGADTQYF. The CDR3 bases are TGTGCCACAGGAGCCGAGGGTGCAGATACGCAGTATTTT.

The chain recombines TRBV2 with TRBJ2-3, with 15 bases aligning to TRBD2. V lost 4 bases to trimming and J lost 5 bases; unmatched junction nucleotides: 7. CDR1 is SNHLY, CDR2 FYNNEI, per germline. The CDR3 totals 17 residues. The CDR3 is CASSGRTSGRAQDTQYF. In DNA form, the CDR3 reads TGTGCCAGCAGTGGACGGACTAGCGGGAGGGCCCAAGATACGCAGTATTTT.

This chain connects TRBV6-5 to TRBJ1-1, with a weak D call TRBD1 (5 bases). The CDR3 length is 15 residues. The germline V gene encodes CDR1 MNHEY and CDR2 SVGAGI. V was trimmed by 7 bases and J by 1 base, leaving 16 bases between them. Written as DNA, the CDR3 is TGTGCCAGCACTTCTGCGACAGCCCAGAACACTGAAGCTTTCTTT. Its protein product is CASTSATAQNTEAFF.

A few counts support this clone. This sequence joins TRBV2 and TRBJ1-5; no firm D call. Germline CDR1 is SNHLY and CDR2 is FYNNEI. This CDR3 is 13 amino acids long. V lost 7 bases and J 5 bases, leaving 12 bases between the germline ends. The CDR3 sequence: CASKWAPDQPQHF. The CDR3 DNA reads as TGTGCCAGCAAGTGGGCCCCGGATCAGCCCCAGCATTTT.

This clone was detected only once. The chain has TRBV5-1 and TRBJ2-1; TRBD2 matches 7 bases. From germline, CDR1 is SGHRS and CDR2 YFSETQ. V lost 2 bases to trimming and J lost 9 bases; unmatched junction nucleotides: 11. The CDR3 is made up of 15 amino acids. This CDR3 is CASSFSGAGGGEQFF. The DNA for the CDR3 is TGCGCCAGCAGCTTTTCTGGGGCCGGCGGGGGTGAGCAGTTCTTC.

The chain couples TRBV9 to TRBJ2-2; 7 bases match TRBD2. V lost 0 bases to trimming and J lost 1 base; unmatched junction nucleotides: 3. The germline V gene encodes CDR1 SGDLS and CDR2 YYNGEE. The CDR3 covers 16 residues. CDR3 coding DNA: TGTGCCAGCAGCGTAGCGGTAGCGGGGAACACCGGGGAGCTGTTTTTT. Its translation: CASSVAVAGNTGELFF. The complete variable domain, with remaining parts taken from reference TRBV9 and TRBJ2-2, reads DSGVTQTPKHLITATGQRVTLRCSPRSGDLSVYWYQQSLDQGLQFLIQYYNGEERAKGNILERFSAQQFPDLHSELNLSSLELGDSALYFCASSVAVAGNTGELFFGEGSRLTVL.

The gene calls are TRBV10-2 and TRBJ1-2, with D tentatively TRBD1 (5 bases). Looked up from germline, CDR1 is WSHSY and CDR2 is SAAADI. Trimming cost V 2 bases and J 8 bases, with 9 bases left between them. The CDR3 covers 12 residues. CDR3 DNA sequence: TGCGCCAGCAGTGAGAACCAGGGAGGCTACACCTTC. This sequence encodes CASSENQGGYTF.

The CDR3 DNA sequence: TGTGCCAGCAGCTTATATAGGCAGGGCGACAGAAAACTGTTTTTT. The encoded protein is CASSLYRQGDRKLFF. J is TRBJ1-4 and V is TRBV11-2; D possibly corresponds to TRBD1 (5 bases). The CDR3 extends over 15 amino acids. The V gene lost 2 bases and the J gene lost 10 bases, with 17 bases spanning the gap. Germline lookup yields CDR1 SGHAT and CDR2 FQNNGV.

The gene calls are TRBV4-1 and TRBJ2-3; TRBD1 matches 10 bases. The CDR3 consists of 19 residues. CDR1 MGHRA and CDR2 YSYEKL come from the germline V gene. J lost 2 bases, V lost 3 bases, and 14 bases had no gene match. DNA of the CDR3: TGCGCCAGCAGCCACCCGGGACAGGGGAAGCGGGTAGACACAGATACGCAGTATTTT. This codes for CASSHPGQGKRVDTDTQYF.

The chain recombines TRBV18 with TRBJ1-4, with TRBD1 identical over 9 bases. Germline CDR1 reads KGHSH; CDR2 reads LQKENI. The CDR3 has 17 residues. V trimming: 1 base; J trimming: 0 bases; junction bases outside the gene matches: 3. CDR3 sequence reads: CASSPLGQGTTNEKLFF. The CDR3, as DNA: TGTGCCAGCTCACCACTTGGACAGGGGACAACTAATGAAAAACTGTTTTTT.

V and J are TRBV3-1 (or the pseudogene TRBV3-2) and TRBJ2-3; 11 bases agree with TRBD2. The CDR3 covers 17 residues. The germline CDR1 and CDR2 sequences are LGHDT and YNNKEL (reference sequence). V gave up 6 bases and J gave up 2 bases; unmatched junction bases: 10. CDR3 bases: TGTGCCAGCAGTGCTTCGCCGGGACTAGCGGACACAGATACGCAGTATTTT. Translation: CASSASPGLADTDTQYF.

This clone has more than one count but fewer than ten. The chain carries TRBV6-5 and TRBJ1-6, with a possible D match to TRBD1 (5 bases). V lost 7 bases, J lost 5 bases, and 12 bases lay in between. Germline-derived CDR1 and CDR2 are MNHEY and SVGAGI. There are 14 residues in the CDR3. The CDR3 loop reads CASIPDSNNSPLHF. In DNA form, the CDR3 reads TGTGCCAGCATCCCTGACAGCAATAATTCACCCCTCCACTTT.

V usage is TRBV28 and J usage is TRBJ2-1, with 9 bases that match TRBD2. J was trimmed by 16 bases and V by 2 bases; bases with no gene match: 12. There are 14 residues in the CDR3. Germline CDR1 and CDR2: MDHEN and SYDVKM. Here the CDR3 reads CASSLSLGLAIPFF. For the CDR3, the DNA is TGTGCCAGCAGTTTAAGCCTCGGACTAGCGATTCCTTTCTTC.

The chain recombines TRBV7-3 with TRBJ2-1; D gene ambiguous. Trimming took 1 base from V and 6 from J, leaving 4 bases between them. CDR1 is SGHTA, CDR2 FQGTGA, per germline. The CDR3 is 12 amino acids. The CDR3 DNA sequence: TGTGCCAGCAGCTTAATGGCCAATGAGCAGTTCTTC. This codes for CASSLMANEQFF.

This clone turned up a few times. The chain uses TRBV6-5 and TRBJ2-2; 7 bases match TRBD1. Germline V gene lookup returns CDR1 MNHEY and CDR2 SVGAGI. The ends lost 6 bases at V and 7 bases at J; junction bases unmatched: 11. The CDR3 is made up of 15 amino acids. Here the CDR3 DNA reads TGTGCCAGCAGACAGATCCAGGGGGAAGGCGGGGAGCTGTTTTTT. Protein: CASRQIQGEGGELFF.

J is TRBJ2-7 and V is TRBV2; the D gene is possibly TRBD2 (6 bases). The CDR3 totals 15 residues. Germline loops: CDR1 SNHLY, CDR2 FYNNEI. V was cut by 2 bases and J by 2 bases, with 13 bases left in between. The CDR3 is CASSEQPSDAYEQYF. The DNA for the CDR3 is TGTGCCAGCAGTGAACAACCTAGCGACGCCTACGAGCAGTACTTC.

V usage is TRBV9 and J usage is TRBJ1-4; D is possibly TRBD1 (5 bases). Per germline, CDR1 SGDLS and CDR2 YYNGEE. The CDR3 is made up of 15 amino acids. V dropped 4 bases and J dropped 5 bases, with 15 bases sitting between them. The DNA of the CDR3 is TGTGCCAGCAGCCCCCAGGTACAGGCGAATGAAAAACTGTTTTTT. This sequence encodes CASSPQVQANEKLFF.

The rearrangement uses TRBV7-3 and TRBJ1-1; D unresolved. CDR1 and CDR2 (germline): SGHTA, FQGTGA. The V and J ends lost 2 bases and 2 bases respectively, with 6 bases between them. This CDR3 is built from 13 residues. This CDR3 reads CASSLGINTEAFF. The CDR3 region has the DNA TGTGCCAGCAGCTTAGGCATTAACACTGAAGCTTTCTTT.